The 17 T cell receptor beta chains in this list originate from one sample, sequenced in a study of blood T cells in healthy people across ages. The second PCR ran roughly 6 to 11 cycles with a sample-barcoded 5' primer and J-beta primers. TCRdb re-called the 5' RACE reads through MiXCR, storing one row per CDR3 protein. The sample yields some 1.5 million distinct CDR3 sequences, approximately 30% seen once. Sequenced material: blood. Receptors were obtained from a woman in her 30s in good health.

To note about this clonotype: Since a much larger clone is just one base distant, this may be a read error. This chain links TRBV20-1 with TRBJ2-7; no clear D. Trimming removed 5 bases at V and 3 bases at J, with 17 bases between. This CDR3 contains 14 residues. Germline values: CDR1 DFQATT, CDR2 SNEGSKA (reference sequence). The CDR3 coding sequence is TGCAGTGCTCGCAAGGGCGCAAACTTCTACGAGCAGTACTTC. Translating it yields CSARKGANFYEQYF.

This clonotype was recorded many times. The V call is TRBV5-1, the J call TRBJ2-1; 9 positions agree with TRBD2. The V and J ends lost 2 bases and 5 bases, in that order; junction bases with no gene match: 11. Per the germline V gene, CDR1 is SGHRS and CDR2 is YFSETQ. The CDR3 consists of 17 residues. CDR3 coding DNA: TGCGCCAGCAGCTTTTTTTTGGCGGGAGGGATAAACAATGAGCAGTTCTTC. The encoded protein is CASSFFLAGGINNEQFF.

This clonotype was recorded a few times. A much larger clone differs from this one at a single base, so this may be a read error. The gene calls are TRBV5-1 and TRBJ2-3; D call uncertain. There are 15 residues in the CDR3. From germline, CDR1 is SGHRS and CDR2 YFSETQ. The CDR3 DNA reads as TGCGCCAGCAGCTTGGAAGGGCTGGTCACAGATACGAAGTATTTT. Protein: CASSLEGLVTDTKYF.

Worth noting for this clonotype: A much larger clone lies one base from this, so it may be a read error. V usage is TRBV7-3 and J usage is TRBJ1-5; 10 bases agree with TRBD1. Germline V gene lookup returns CDR1 SGHTA and CDR2 FQGTGA. V lost 8 bases to trimming and J lost 5 bases; unmatched junction nucleotides: 3. The CDR3 has 13 amino acids. CDR3 nucleotide sequence: TGTGCCAGCGCCGGGACAGGGGATCAGCCCCAGCATTTT. It specifies CASAGTGDQPQHF.

This clonotype has ten or more counts. This chain connects TRBV29-1 to TRBJ1-2; 7 bases map to TRBD1. Unmatched junction bases numbered 10, after V lost 0 bases and J lost 6 bases. This CDR3 is 15 amino acids long. From germline, CDR1 is SQVTM and CDR2 ANQGSEA. The DNA for the CDR3 is TGCAGCGTTGAAGATTACAGGGGCCGCTATGATGGCTACACCTTC. Translated, it gives CSVEDYRGRYDGYTF. The variable domain in full, with the rest retrieved from reference TRBV29-1 and TRBJ1-2, is SAVISQKPSRDICQRGTSLTIQCQVDSQVTMMFWYRQQPGQSLTLIATANQGSEATYESGFVIDKFPISRPNLTFSTLTVSNMSPEDSSIYLCSVEDYRGRYDGYTFGSGTRLTVV.

This clonotype was counted a few times. This rearrangement joins TRBV24-1 to TRBJ1-2, with TRBD1 as a possible D gene (6 bases). Germline loops: CDR1 KGHDR, CDR2 SFDVKD. This CDR3 comprises 13 residues. Trimming cost V 2 bases and J 8 bases, with 11 bases left between them. Here the CDR3 reads CATSDWAGEGYTF. The CDR3 coding sequence is TGTGCCACCAGTGATTGGGCAGGGGAAGGCTACACCTTC.

This chain links TRBV12-3 or TRBV12-4 with TRBJ1-2, with D uncertain. Trimming removed 5 bases from V and 1 base from J, with 14 bases in between. This CDR3 spans 15 amino acids. The CDR3 spells CASSRDRNYNYGYTF. As DNA, the CDR3 is TGTGCCAGCAGTAGAGACCGCAACTATAACTATGGCTACACCTTC.

The chain uses TRBV5-1 and TRBJ2-5, with 14 positions matching TRBD2. Germline CDR1 reads SGHRS; CDR2 reads YFSETQ. V lost 9 bases and J lost 1; bases outside the gene matches: 2. CDR3 length: 14 residues. For the CDR3, the DNA is TGCGCCACCGGGACTAGCGGGGGCCAAGAGACCCAGTACTTC. Amino acids: CATGTSGGQETQYF.

Comment on this clonotype: This may come from a read error, since a much larger clone is one base off. The chain joins TRBV10-1 to TRBJ2-7; the match to TRBD2 covers 10 bases. V lost 7 bases and J lost 3; bases outside the gene matches: 9. This CDR3 spans 15 amino acids. Per the germline V gene, CDR1 is WNHNN and CDR2 is SYGVQD (reference sequence). The CDR3 is CASMASAGGFYEQYF. In DNA form, the CDR3 reads TGCGCCAGCATGGCCTCAGCGGGAGGGTTCTACGAGCAGTACTTC.

The chain employs TRBV10-2 and TRBJ2-5; D not certain. Trimming took 3 bases from V and 5 from J, leaving 13 bases between them. The germline V gene has CDR1 WSHSY and CDR2 SAAADI. This CDR3 is 14 amino acids long. The CDR3 reads CASSDSHGGETQYF. Written as DNA, the CDR3 is TGCGCCAGCAGTGATTCCCATGGTGGGGAGACCCAGTACTTC.

This clonotype was found a few times. V and J are TRBV20-1 and TRBJ2-1; 7 bases align to TRBD2. The CDR3 contains 13 residues. After removal of 5 bases from V and 7 bases from J, the junction contained 8 bases not matched to a gene. Germline V gene data show CDR1 as DFQATT and CDR2 as SNEGSKA (reference sequence). The CDR3 coding sequence is TGCAGTGCTGGGGGGGAGGCGGGGAATGAGCAGTTCTTC. It codes for CSAGGEAGNEQFF.

This clonotype showed up just a few times. This chain links TRBV6-6 with TRBJ1-5, with no clear D. The length of the CDR3 is 15 residues. The V gene's germline CDR1 is MNHNY and CDR2 SVGAGI (reference sequence). V was trimmed by 7 bases and J by 2 bases, leaving 15 bases between them. In DNA form, the CDR3 reads TGTGCCAGCACCGGGCGAGCCGAAGGCAATCAGCCCCAGCATTTT. Translated, it gives CASTGRAEGNQPQHF.

This clonotype showed up just once. A much bigger clone sits one base away, suggesting this may be a read error. The V gene is TRBV10-3, the J gene TRBJ2-7; D gene unclear. In germline, CDR1 is ENHRY, CDR2 SYGVKD. The length of the CDR3 is 12 residues. Trimming took off 11 bases at V and 3 bases at J, with 14 bases between the two ends. The CDR3 region has the DNA TGTGCCGTCCAAGGGCCCCTCTACGAGCAGTACTTC. Translated, it gives CAVQGPLYEQYF.

This clonotype was counted only a few times. The rearrangement uses TRBV5-1 and TRBJ1-2, with D possibly being TRBD1 (5 bases). The germline V gene has CDR1 SGHRS and CDR2 YFSETQ. Trimming left V 0 bases short and J 4 bases short, with 19 bases between. This CDR3 is 17 amino acids long. The CDR3 is CASSLAQFRDGAYGYTF. CDR3 in DNA: TGCGCCAGCAGCTTGGCCCAATTTCGGGACGGCGCCTATGGCTACACCTTC.

This chain joins TRBV7-2 and TRBJ1-5; D unclear. CDR1 and CDR2 from the germline V gene are SGHTA and FQGNSA. The ends were cut back, 1 base at V and 2 bases at J, with 9 bases in the middle. The CDR3 length is 15 residues. In DNA, the CDR3 is TGTGCCAGCAGCTTAGATGGCCGGGGCAATCAGCCCCAGCATTTT. It specifies CASSLDGRGNQPQHF. The full variable domain, its missing parts supplied by reference TRBV7-2 and TRBJ1-5, is GAGVSQSPSNKVTEKGKDVELRCDPISGHTALYWYRQSLGQGLEFLIYFQGNSAPDKSGLPSDRFSAERTGGSVSTLTIQRTQQEDSAVYLCASSLDGRGNQPQHFGDGTRLSIL.

The rearrangement links TRBV7-2 to TRBJ2-5; 7 bases map to TRBD2. The J call is in doubt because the DNA end fits TRBJ2-7 better. Germline CDR1 and CDR2: SGHTA and FQGNSA. The CDR3 is 15 amino acids. The chain's CDR3 is CASSLPPGRGDEQYF. CDR3 nucleotide sequence: TGTGCCAGCAGCTTGCCCCCAGGGAGGGGCGACGAGCAGTACTTC.

On this clonotype: Its ends do not fully match the called genes, so a read error is possible. This rearrangement joins TRBV12-3 or TRBV12-4 to TRBJ2-3; D not certain. CDR3 length: 14 amino acids. For the CDR3, the DNA is TGTGCCAGCACCGCACAAATGGGCACAGATGCGCAGTATTTT. As protein: CASTAQMGTDAQYF.